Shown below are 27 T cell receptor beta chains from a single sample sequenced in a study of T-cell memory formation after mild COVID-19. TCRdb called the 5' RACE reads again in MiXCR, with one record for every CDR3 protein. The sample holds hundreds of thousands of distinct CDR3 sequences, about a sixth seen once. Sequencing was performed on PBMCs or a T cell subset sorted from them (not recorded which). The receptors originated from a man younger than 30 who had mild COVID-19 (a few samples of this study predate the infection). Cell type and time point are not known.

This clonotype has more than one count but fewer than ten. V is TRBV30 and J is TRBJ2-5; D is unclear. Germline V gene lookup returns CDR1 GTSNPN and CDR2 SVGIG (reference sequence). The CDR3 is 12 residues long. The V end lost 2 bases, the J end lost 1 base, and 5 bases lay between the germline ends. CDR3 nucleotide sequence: TGTGCCTGGAGTCCGGCCCAAGAGACCCAGTACTTC. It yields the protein CAWSPAQETQYF.

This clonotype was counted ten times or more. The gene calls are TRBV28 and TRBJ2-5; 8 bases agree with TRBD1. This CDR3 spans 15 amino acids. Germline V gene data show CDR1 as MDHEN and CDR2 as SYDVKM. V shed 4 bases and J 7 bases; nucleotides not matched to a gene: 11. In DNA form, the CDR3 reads TGTGCCAGCAGTTCCGGCGCAGGGGGCCAGGTGACCCAGTACTTC. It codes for CASSSGAGGQVTQYF.

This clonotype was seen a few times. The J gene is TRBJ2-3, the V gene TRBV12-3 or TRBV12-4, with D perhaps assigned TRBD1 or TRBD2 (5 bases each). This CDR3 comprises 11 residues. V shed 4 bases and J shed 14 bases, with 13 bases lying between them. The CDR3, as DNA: TGTGCCAGCAGTTGGGGGACGGACGTGTATTTT. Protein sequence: CASSWGTDVYF.

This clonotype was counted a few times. As DNA, the CDR3 is TGTGCCAGCAGTTACGGGGAGTCCTACGAGCAGTACGTC. The encoded protein is CASSYGESYEQYV. The chain uses TRBV6-5 and TRBJ2-7; weak D call: TRBD2 (5 bases). V was clipped by 2 bases and J by 1 base, with 6 bases between them. This CDR3 contains 13 residues. Germline CDR1 and CDR2: MNHEY and SVGAGI.

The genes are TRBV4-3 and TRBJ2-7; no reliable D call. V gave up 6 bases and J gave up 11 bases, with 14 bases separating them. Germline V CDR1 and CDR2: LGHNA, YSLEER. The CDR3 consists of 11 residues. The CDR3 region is CASSHLPGEYV. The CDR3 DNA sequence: TGCGCCAGCAGTCATCTACCCGGAGAGTACGTC.

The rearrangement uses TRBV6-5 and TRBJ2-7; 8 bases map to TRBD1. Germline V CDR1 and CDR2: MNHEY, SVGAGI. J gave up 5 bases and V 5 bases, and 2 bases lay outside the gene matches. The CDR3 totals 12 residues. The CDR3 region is CASSQGANEQYF. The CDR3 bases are TGTGCCAGCAGTCAGGGGGCAAACGAGCAGTACTTC.

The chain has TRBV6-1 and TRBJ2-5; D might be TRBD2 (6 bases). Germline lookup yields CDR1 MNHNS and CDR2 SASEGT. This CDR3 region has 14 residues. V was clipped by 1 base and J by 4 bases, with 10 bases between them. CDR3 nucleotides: TGTGCCAGCAGTGAAGTCGGGGGAGGAGAGACCCAGTACTTC. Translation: CASSEVGGGETQYF.

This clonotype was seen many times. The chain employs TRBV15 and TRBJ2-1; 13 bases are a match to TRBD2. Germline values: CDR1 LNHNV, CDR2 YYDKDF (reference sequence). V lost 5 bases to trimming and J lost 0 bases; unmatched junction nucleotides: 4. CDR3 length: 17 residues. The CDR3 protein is CATSARLAGGSYNEQFF. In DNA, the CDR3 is TGTGCCACCAGCGCGAGACTAGCGGGGGGCTCCTACAATGAGCAGTTCTTC.

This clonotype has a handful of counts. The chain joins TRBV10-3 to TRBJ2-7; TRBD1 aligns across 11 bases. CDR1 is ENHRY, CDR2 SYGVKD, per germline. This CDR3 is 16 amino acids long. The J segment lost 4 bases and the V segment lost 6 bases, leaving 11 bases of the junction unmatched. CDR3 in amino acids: CAISAAPGQGGYEQYF. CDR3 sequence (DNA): TGTGCCATCAGCGCGGCCCCGGGACAGGGGGGGTACGAGCAGTACTTC.

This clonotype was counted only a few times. Here the CDR3 DNA reads TGTGCCAGCGGCCTGTCTTCGGTTTGGGTGGCTAGCACAGATACGCAGTATTTT. Protein sequence: CASGLSSVWVASTDTQYF. This chain links TRBV6-2 or TRBV6-3 with TRBJ2-3; D not resolved. The germline gives CDR1 MNHEY, CDR2 SVGEGT. This CDR3 contains 18 residues. Between the trimmed V and J ends, which lost 8 bases and 0 bases, there was a span of 24 bases.

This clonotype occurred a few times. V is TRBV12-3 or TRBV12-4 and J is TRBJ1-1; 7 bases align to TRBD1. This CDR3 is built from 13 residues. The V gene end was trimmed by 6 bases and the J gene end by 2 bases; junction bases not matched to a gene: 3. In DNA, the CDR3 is TGTGCCAGCAGCAACAGGGGAAACACTGAAGCTTTCTTT. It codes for CASSNRGNTEAFF.

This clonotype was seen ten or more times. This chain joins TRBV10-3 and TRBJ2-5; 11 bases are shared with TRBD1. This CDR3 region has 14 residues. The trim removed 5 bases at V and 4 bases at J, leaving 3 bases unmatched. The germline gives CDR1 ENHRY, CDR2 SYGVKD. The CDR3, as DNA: TGTGCCATCAGTCTCGGGACAGGGGGAGAGACCCAGTACTTC. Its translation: CAISLGTGGETQYF.

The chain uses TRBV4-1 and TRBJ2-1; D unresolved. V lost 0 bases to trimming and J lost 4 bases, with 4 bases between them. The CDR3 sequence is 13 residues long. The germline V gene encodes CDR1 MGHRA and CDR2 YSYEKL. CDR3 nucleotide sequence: TGCGCCAGCAGCCAAGAGGTATACAATGAGCAGTTCTTC. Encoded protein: CASSQEVYNEQFF.

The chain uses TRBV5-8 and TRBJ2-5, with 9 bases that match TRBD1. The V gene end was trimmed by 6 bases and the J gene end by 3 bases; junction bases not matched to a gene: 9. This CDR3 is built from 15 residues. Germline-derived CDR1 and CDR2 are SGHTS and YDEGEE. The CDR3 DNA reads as TGTGCCAGCATCACCGGGACAGGGAACAAAGAGACCCAGTACTTC. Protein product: CASITGTGNKETQYF.

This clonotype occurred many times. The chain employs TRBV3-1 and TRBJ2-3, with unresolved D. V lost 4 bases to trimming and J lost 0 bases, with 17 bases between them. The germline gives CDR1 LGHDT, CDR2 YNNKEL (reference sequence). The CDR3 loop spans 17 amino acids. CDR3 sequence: CASSLRISPSSTDTQYF. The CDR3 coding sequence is TGTGCCAGCAGCCTCAGGATATCCCCATCTAGCACAGATACGCAGTATTTT.

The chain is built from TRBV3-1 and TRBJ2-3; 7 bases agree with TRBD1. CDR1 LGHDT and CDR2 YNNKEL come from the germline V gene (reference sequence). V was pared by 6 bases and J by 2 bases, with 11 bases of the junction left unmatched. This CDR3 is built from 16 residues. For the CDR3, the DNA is TGTGCCAGCAGTCCTCCCCGACAGGGACACACAGATACGCAGTATTTT. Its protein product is CASSPPRQGHTDTQYF.

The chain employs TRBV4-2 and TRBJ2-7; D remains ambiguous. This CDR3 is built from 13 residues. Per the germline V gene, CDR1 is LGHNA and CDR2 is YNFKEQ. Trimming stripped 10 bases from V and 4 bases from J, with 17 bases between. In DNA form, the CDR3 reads TGTGCCACAACCCCTCTCTGTGGTTACGAGCAGTACTTC. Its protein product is CATTPLCGYEQYF.

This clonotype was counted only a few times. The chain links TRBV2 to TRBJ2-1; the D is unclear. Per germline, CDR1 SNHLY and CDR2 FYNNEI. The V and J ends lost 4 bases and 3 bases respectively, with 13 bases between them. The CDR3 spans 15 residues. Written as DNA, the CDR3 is TGTGCCAGCAGTGTGTATAGAGAAAACTACAATGAGCAGTTCTTC. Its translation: CASSVYRENYNEQFF. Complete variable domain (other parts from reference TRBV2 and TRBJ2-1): EPEVTQTPSHQVTQMGQEVILRCVPISNHLYFYWYRQILGQKVEFLVSFYNNEISEKSEIFDDQFSVERPDGSNFTLKIRSTKLEDSAMYFCASSVYRENYNEQFFGPGTRLTVL.

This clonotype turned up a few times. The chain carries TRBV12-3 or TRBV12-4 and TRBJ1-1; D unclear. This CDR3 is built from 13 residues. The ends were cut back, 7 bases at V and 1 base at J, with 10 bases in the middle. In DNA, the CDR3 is TGTGCCAGCACAATATATGAGAACACTGAAGCTTTCTTT. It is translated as CASTIYENTEAFF.

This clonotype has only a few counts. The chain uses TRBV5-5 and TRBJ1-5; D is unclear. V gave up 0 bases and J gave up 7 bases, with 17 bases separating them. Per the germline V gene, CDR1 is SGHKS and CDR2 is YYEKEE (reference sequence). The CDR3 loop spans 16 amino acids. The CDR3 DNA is TGTGCCAGCAGCTTGGGGCTGACCGGATTTCTCCAGCCCCAGCATTTT. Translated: CASSLGLTGFLQPQHF.

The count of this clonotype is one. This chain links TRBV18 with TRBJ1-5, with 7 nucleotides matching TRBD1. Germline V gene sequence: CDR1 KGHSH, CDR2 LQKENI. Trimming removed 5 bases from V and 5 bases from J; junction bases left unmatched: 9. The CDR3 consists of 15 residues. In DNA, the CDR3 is TGTGCCAGCTCAGCCATGGGGGACAGAGATCAGCCCCAGCATTTT. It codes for CASSAMGDRDQPQHF.

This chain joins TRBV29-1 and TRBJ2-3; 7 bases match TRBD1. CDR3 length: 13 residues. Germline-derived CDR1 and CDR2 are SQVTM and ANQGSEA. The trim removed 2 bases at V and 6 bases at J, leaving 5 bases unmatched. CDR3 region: CSVETRGRDTQYF. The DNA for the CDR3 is TGCAGCGTTGAAACGAGGGGGCGGGATACGCAGTATTTT.

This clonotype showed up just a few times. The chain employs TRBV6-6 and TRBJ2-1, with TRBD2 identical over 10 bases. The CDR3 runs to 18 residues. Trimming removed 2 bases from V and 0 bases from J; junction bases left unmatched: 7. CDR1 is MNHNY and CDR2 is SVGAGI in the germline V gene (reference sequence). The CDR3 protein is CASSYPSGGRSSYNEQFF. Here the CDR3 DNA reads TGTGCCAGCAGTTACCCTAGCGGGGGCCGGAGCTCCTACAATGAGCAGTTCTTC.

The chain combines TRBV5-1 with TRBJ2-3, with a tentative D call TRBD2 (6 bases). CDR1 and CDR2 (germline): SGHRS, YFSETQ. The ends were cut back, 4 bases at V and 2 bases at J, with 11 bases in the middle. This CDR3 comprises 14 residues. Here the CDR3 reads CASSQLAPTDTQYF. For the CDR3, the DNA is TGCGCCAGCAGCCAACTAGCACCCACAGATACGCAGTATTTT.

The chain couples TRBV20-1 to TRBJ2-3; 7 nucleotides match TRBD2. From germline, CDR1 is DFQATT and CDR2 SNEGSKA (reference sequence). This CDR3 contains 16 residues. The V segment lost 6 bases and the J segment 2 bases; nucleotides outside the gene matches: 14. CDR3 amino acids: CSASQIQRGYTDTQYF. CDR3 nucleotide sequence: TGCAGTGCCTCCCAGATCCAGCGGGGCTACACAGATACGCAGTATTTT.

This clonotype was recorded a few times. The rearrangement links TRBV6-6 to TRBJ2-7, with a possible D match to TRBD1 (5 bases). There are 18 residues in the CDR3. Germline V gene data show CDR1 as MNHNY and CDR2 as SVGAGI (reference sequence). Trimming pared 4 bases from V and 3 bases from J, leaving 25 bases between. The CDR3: CASSSSGFWGGQLYEQYV. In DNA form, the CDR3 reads TGTGCCAGCAGTTCGTCTGGGTTCTGGGGCGGCCAGCTCTACGAGCAGTACGTC.

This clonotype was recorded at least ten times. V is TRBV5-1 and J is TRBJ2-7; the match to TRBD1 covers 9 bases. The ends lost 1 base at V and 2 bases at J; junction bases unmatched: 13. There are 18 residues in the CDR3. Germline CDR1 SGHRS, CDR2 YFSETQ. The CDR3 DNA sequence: TGCGCCAGCAGCTTGCTACCCACCGGGACAGGGAACGCCTACGAGCAGTACTTC. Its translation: CASSLLPTGTGNAYEQYF.